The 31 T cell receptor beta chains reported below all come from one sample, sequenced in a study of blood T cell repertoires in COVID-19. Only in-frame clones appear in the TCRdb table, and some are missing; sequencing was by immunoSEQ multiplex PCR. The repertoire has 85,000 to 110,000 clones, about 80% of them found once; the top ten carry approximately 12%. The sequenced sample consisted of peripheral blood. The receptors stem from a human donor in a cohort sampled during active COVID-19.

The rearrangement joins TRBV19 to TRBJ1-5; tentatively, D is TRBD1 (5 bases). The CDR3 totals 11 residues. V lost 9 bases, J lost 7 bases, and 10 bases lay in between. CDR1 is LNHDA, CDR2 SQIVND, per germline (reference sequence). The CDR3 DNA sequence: TGTGCCAGCGGGGGGGGACAGCCCCAGCATTTT. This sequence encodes CASGGGQPQHF.

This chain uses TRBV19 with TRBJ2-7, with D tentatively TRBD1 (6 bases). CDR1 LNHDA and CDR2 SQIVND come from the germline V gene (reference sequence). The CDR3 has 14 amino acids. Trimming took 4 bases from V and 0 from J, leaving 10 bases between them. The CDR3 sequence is CASSTGDSSYEQYF. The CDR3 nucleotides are TGTGCCAGTAGTACAGGGGATAGCTCCTACGAGCAGTACTTC.

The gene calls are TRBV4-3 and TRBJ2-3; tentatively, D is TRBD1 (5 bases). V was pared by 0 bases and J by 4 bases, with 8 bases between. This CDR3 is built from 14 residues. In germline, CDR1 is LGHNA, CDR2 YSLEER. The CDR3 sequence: CASSQEWGADTQYF. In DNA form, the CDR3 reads TGCGCCAGCAGCCAAGAGTGGGGCGCAGATACGCAGTATTTT.

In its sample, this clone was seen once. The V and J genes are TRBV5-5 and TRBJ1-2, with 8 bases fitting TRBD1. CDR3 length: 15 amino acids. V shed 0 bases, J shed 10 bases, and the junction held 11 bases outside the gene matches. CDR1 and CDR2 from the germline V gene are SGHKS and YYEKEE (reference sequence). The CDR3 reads CASSLAMDRVVFYTF. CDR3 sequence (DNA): TGTGCCAGCAGCTTGGCCATGGACAGGGTTGTTTTCTACACCTTC.

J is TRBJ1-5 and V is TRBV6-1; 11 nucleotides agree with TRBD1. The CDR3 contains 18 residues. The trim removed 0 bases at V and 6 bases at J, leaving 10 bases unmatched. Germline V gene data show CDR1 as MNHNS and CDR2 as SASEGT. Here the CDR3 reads CASSEAKVWTGGGQPQHF. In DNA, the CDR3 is TGTGCCAGCAGTGAAGCGAAGGTTTGGACAGGGGGCGGTCAGCCCCAGCATTTT.

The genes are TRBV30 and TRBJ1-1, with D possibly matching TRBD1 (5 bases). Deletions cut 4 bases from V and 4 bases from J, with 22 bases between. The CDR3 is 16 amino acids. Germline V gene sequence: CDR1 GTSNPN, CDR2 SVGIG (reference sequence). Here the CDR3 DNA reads TGTGCCTGGACACACAAAACAGGTAGGGGCGGCACTGAAGCTTTCTTT. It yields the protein CAWTHKTGRGGTEAFF.

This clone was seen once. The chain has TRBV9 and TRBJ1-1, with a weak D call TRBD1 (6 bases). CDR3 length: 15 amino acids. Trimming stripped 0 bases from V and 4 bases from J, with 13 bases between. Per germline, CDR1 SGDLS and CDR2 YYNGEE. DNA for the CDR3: TGTGCCAGCAGCGTAGTTGGGGGCTTAGGCACTGAAGCTTTCTTT. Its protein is CASSVVGGLGTEAFF.

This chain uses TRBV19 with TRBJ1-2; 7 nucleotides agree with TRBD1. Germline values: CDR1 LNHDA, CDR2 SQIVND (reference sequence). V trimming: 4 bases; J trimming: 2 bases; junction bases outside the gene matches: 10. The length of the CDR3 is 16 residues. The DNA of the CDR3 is TGTGCCAGTAGTACCCAATCAGGGGGAGAAAACTATGGCTACACCTTC. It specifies CASSTQSGGENYGYTF.

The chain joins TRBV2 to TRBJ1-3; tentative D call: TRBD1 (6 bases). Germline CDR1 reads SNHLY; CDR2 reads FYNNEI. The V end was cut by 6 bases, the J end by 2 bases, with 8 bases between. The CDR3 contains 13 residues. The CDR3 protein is CASRDRTGNTIYF. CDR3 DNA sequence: TGTGCCAGCAGGGACAGAACTGGAAACACCATATATTTT.

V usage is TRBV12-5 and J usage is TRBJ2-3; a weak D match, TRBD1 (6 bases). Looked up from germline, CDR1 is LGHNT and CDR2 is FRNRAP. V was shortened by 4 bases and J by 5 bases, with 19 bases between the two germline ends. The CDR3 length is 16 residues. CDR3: CASGWAGTNEGDTQYF. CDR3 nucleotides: TGTGCTAGTGGTTGGGCCGGGACAAACGAGGGAGATACGCAGTATTTT. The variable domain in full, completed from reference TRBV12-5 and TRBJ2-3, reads DARVTQTPRHKVTEMGQEVTMRCQPILGHNTVFWYRQTMMQGLELLAYFRNRAPLDDSGMPKDRFSAEMPDATLATLKIQPSEPRDSAVYFCASGWAGTNEGDTQYFGPGTRLTVL.

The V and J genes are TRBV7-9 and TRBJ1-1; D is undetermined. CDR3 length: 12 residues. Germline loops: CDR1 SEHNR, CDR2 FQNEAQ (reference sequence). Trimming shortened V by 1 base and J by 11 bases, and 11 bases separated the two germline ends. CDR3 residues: CASSLGEPKAFF. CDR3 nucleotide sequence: TGTGCCAGCAGCTTAGGGGAGCCCAAGGCTTTCTTT.

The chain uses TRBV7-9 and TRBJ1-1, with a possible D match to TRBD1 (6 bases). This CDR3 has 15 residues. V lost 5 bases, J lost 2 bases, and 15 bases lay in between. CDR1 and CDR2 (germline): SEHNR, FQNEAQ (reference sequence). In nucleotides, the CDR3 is TGTGCCAGCAGCCCCCTCGGGGGGCTAAACACTGAAGCTTTCTTT. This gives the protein CASSPLGGLNTEAFF.

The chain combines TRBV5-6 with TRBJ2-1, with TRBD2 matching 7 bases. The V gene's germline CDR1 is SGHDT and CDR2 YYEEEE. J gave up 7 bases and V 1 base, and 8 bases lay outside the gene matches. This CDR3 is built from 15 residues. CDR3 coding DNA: TGTGCCAGCAGCTTGCGGCTTCCCGGGGGGAATGAGCAGTTCTTC. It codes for CASSLRLPGGNEQFF.

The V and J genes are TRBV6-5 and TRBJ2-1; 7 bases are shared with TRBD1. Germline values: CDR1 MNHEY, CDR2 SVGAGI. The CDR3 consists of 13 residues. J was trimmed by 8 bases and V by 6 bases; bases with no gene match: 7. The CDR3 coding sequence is TGTGCCAGCAGCCCGACAGGGTGGGATGAGCAGTTCTTC. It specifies CASSPTGWDEQFF.

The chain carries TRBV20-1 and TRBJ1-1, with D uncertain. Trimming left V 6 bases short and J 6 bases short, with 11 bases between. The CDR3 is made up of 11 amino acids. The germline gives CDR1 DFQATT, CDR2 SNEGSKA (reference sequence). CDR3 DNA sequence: TGCAGTGCCCCCGAGGGCGCTGAAGCTTTCTTT. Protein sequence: CSAPEGAEAFF.

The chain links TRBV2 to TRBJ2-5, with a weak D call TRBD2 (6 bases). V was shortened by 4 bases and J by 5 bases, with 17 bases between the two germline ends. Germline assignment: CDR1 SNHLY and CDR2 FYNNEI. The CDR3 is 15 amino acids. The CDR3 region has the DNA TGTGCCAGCAGTGTGGGGCCAGGAGGGGCGGAGACCCAGTACTTC. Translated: CASSVGPGGAETQYF.

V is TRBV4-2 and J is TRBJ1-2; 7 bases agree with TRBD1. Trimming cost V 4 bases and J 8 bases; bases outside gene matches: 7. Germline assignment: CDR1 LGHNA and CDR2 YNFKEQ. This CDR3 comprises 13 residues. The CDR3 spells CASSPRDREGYTF. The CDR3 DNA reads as TGTGCCAGCAGCCCCCGGGACAGAGAAGGCTACACCTTC.

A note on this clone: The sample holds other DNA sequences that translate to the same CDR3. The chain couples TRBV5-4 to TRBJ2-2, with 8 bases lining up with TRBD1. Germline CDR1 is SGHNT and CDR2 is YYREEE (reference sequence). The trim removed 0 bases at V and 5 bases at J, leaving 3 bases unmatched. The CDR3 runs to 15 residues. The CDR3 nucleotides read TGTGCCAGCAGCTTGGCAGGGGGCGGGACCGGGGAGCTGTTTTTT. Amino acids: CASSLAGGGTGELFF.

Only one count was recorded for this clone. Here the CDR3 DNA reads TGTGCCAGCATGAGGGTTAGTTACGAGCAGTACTTC. Translation gives CASMRVSYEQYF. The chain employs TRBV2 and TRBJ2-7, with a weak D call TRBD2 (5 bases). The germline V gene encodes CDR1 SNHLY and CDR2 FYNNEI. Trimming shortened V by 7 bases and J by 4 bases, and 11 bases separated the two germline ends. The CDR3 is made up of 12 amino acids.

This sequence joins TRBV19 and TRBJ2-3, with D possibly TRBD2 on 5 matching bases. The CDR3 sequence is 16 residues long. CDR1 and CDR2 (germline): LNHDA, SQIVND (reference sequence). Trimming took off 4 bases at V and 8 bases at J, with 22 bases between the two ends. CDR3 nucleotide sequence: TGTGCCAGTAGTAAACAAGGAACGGGGTCTGTGGTTACGCAGTATTTT. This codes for CASSKQGTGSVVTQYF.

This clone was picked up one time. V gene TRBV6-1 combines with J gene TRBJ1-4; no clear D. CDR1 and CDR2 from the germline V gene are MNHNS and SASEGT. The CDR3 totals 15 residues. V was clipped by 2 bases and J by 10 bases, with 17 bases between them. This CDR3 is CASSELWAWPGKLFF. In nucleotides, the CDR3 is TGTGCCAGCAGTGAACTGTGGGCATGGCCCGGAAAACTGTTTTTT.

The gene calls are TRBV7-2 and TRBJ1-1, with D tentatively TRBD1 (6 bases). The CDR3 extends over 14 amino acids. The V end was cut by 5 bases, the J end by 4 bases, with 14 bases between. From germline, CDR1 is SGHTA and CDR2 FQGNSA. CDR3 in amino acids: CASSTYRELTEAFF. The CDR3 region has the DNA TGTGCCAGCAGCACCTACAGGGAGCTCACTGAAGCTTTCTTT.

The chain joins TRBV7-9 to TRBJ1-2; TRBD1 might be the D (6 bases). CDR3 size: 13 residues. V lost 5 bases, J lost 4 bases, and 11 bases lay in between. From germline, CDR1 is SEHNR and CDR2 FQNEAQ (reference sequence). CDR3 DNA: TGTGCCAGCAGCCCGGACAGTTTCTATGGCTACACCTTC. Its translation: CASSPDSFYGYTF.

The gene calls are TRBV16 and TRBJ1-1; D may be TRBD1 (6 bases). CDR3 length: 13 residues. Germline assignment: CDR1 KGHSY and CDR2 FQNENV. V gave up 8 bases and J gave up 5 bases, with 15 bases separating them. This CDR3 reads CASANTGRTEAFF. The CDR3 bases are TGTGCCAGCGCCAATACAGGGCGGACTGAAGCTTTCTTT.

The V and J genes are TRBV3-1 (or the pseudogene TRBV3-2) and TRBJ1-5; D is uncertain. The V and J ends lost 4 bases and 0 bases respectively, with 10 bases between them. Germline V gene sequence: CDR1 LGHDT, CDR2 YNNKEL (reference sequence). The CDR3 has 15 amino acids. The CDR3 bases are TGTGCCAGCAGCCCCACACGAAATAGCAATCAGCCCCAGCATTTT. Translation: CASSPTRNSNQPQHF.

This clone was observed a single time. This CDR3 reads CATSDHFYGYTF. For the CDR3, the DNA is TGTGCCACCAGTGACCACTTCTATGGCTACACCTTC. This chain links TRBV24-1 with TRBJ1-2; D not resolved. Germline CDR1 KGHDR, CDR2 SFDVKD. V shed 4 bases and J shed 4 bases, with 6 bases lying between them. CDR3 size: 12 residues.

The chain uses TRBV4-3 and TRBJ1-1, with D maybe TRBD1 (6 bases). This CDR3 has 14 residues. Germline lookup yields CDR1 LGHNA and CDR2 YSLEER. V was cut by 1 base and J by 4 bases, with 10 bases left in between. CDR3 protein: CASSQVGRGTEAFF. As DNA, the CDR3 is TGCGCCAGCAGCCAAGTGGGCAGGGGCACTGAAGCTTTCTTT.

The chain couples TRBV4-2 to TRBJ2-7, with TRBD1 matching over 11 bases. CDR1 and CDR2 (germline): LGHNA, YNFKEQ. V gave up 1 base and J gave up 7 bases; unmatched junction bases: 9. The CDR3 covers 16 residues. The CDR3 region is CASSQAAGQGEREQYF. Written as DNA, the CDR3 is TGTGCCAGCAGCCAAGCCGCGGGACAGGGGGAAAGGGAGCAGTACTTC.

CDR3 in DNA: TGTGCCAGCAGCTTCCAAGCGCGGGGGACTAGCACAGATACGCAGTATTTT. This translates into CASSFQARGTSTDTQYF. V is TRBV5-5 and J is TRBJ2-3, with 7 bases fitting TRBD2. In germline, CDR1 is SGHKS, CDR2 YYEKEE (reference sequence). The V gene end was trimmed by 2 bases and the J gene end by 0 bases; junction bases not matched to a gene: 9. The CDR3 runs to 17 residues.

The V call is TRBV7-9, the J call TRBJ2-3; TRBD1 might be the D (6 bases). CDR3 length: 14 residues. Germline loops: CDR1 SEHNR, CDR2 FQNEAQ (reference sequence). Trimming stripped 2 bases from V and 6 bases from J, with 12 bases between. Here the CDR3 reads CASSLRTGPDTQYF. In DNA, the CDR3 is TGTGCCAGCAGCTTACGAACAGGGCCGGATACGCAGTATTTT. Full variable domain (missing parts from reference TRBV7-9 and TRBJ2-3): DTGVSQNPRHKITKRGQNVTFRCDPISEHNRLYWYRQTLGQGPEFLTYFQNEAQLEKSRLLSDRFSAERPKGSFSTLEIQRTEQGDSAMYLCASSLRTGPDTQYFGPGTRLTVL.

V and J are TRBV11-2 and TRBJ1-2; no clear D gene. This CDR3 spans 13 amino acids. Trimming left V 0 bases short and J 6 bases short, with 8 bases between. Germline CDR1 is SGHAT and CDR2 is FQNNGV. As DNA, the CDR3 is TGTGCCAGCAGCTTAGACCATAGAAATGGCTACACCTTC. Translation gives CASSLDHRNGYTF.